What follows are 29 T cell receptor beta chains derived from one specimen sequenced in a study of naive and memory T cell subsets. An equimolar mix of two oligonucleotides served as the beta constant-region primer for TRBC1 and TRBC2. The ligated cDNA underwent four PCR rounds using SP2 and nested alpha and beta constant-region primers. A single record per CDR3 protein comes from TCRdb applying MiXCR to the UMI-ligation and nested PCR reads. This table holds around 30,000 distinct CDR3 sequences, 18% found once. The specimen sequenced was effector memory CD4+ T cells from blood. The subset: effector memory, CD45RA- CD27-. The source is a human donor in good health.

In this sample, this clonotype turned up many times. The gene calls are TRBV28 and TRBJ1-6; 9 nucleotides agree with TRBD1. This CDR3 contains 16 residues. Germline V gene lookup returns CDR1 MDHEN and CDR2 SYDVKM. J gave up 10 bases and V 3 bases, and 10 bases lay outside the gene matches. The chain's CDR3 is CASSLGWDRDLSPLHF. The CDR3 DNA reads as TGTGCCAGCAGTTTGGGTTGGGACAGGGACTTATCACCCCTCCACTTT. Combining the CDR3 with reference TRBV28 and TRBJ1-6 gives the whole variable domain DVKVTQSSRYLVKRTGEKVFLECVQDMDHENMFWYRQDPGLGLRLIYFSYDVKMKEKGDIPEGYSVSREKKERFSLILESASTNQTSMYLCASSLGWDRDLSPLHFGNGTRLTVT.

This clonotype is classed as medium-sized. The chain couples TRBV6-2 or TRBV6-3 to TRBJ2-7; TRBD2 might be the D (5 bases). The CDR3 totals 15 residues. V was pared by 6 bases and J by 5 bases, with 20 bases between. CDR1 is MNHEY and CDR2 is SVGEGT in the germline V gene. The CDR3 here is CASSNGDSPYHEQYF. The CDR3 DNA reads TGTGCCAGCAGCAACGGGGATTCCCCCTACCACGAGCAGTACTTC.

This clonotype was observed at least ten times. The chain links TRBV18 to TRBJ1-5; the match to TRBD1 covers 7 bases. Germline V gene sequence: CDR1 KGHSH, CDR2 LQKENI. This CDR3 has 16 residues. J was trimmed by 2 bases and V by 4 bases; bases with no gene match: 8. DNA for the CDR3: TGTGCCAGCTCACTACAGGGGACGTGGGGCAATCAGCCCCAGCATTTT. Its protein is CASSLQGTWGNQPQHF.

This chain links TRBV4-1 with TRBJ2-7, with a tentative D call TRBD2 (5 bases). Deletions cut 3 bases from V and 0 bases from J, with 9 bases between. The V gene's germline CDR1 is MGHRA and CDR2 YSYEKL. The CDR3 extends over 14 amino acids. The CDR3 region is CASSQDLNSYEQYF. Here the CDR3 DNA reads TGCGCCAGCAGCCAGGACTTGAACTCCTACGAGCAGTACTTC.

This clonotype was observed a handful of times. The J gene is TRBJ2-1, the V gene TRBV12-3 or TRBV12-4; D ambiguous. Trimming pared 5 bases from V and 4 bases from J, leaving 15 bases between. The CDR3 covers 15 residues. The CDR3 reads CASSPLGNDYNEQFF. In DNA form, the CDR3 reads TGTGCCAGCAGTCCCCTGGGGAATGATTACAATGAGCAGTTCTTC.

The rearrangement joins TRBV12-5 to TRBJ2-7, with 7 bases matching TRBD2. Germline CDR1 LGHNT, CDR2 FRNRAP. The V segment lost 3 bases and the J segment 4 bases; nucleotides outside the gene matches: 6. The CDR3 has 14 amino acids. CDR3 amino acids: CASGFSEGGYEQYF. In nucleotides, the CDR3 is TGTGCTAGTGGTTTTAGTGAGGGAGGGTACGAGCAGTACTTC.

This clonotype was counted a few times. The chain combines TRBV7-3 with TRBJ2-6, with 8 bases matching TRBD2. CDR3 length equals 16 residues. V lost 1 base, J lost 1 base, and 0 bases stayed unmatched. Germline lookup yields CDR1 SGHTA and CDR2 FQGTGA. The CDR3 nucleotides read TGTGCCAGCAGCTTAAGCGGGGGGTCTGGGGCCAACGTCCTGACTTTC. Translation: CASSLSGGSGANVLTF.

This clonotype has ten or more counts. The chain joins TRBV28 to TRBJ1-5; unclear D gene. In germline, CDR1 is MDHEN, CDR2 SYDVKM. The V end was cut by 5 bases, the J end by 0 bases, with 11 bases between. CDR3 length: 15 amino acids. The CDR3 nucleotides are TGTGCCAGCAGTCCCTTAGACACTAGCAATCAGCCCCAGCATTTT. This gives the protein CASSPLDTSNQPQHF.

This chain links TRBV20-1 with TRBJ2-5; possible D gene TRBD1, 5 bases. Trimming shortened V by 1 base and J by 5 bases, and 14 bases separated the two germline ends. Germline V gene data show CDR1 as DFQATT and CDR2 as SNEGSKA (reference sequence). The CDR3 sequence is 14 residues long. This CDR3 reads CSARVPGMLETQYF. CDR3 nucleotides: TGCAGTGCTAGAGTCCCAGGGATGTTGGAGACCCAGTACTTC.

V gene TRBV6-5 combines with J gene TRBJ1-1; 10 bases match TRBD1. CDR1 is MNHEY, CDR2 SVGAGI, per germline. CDR3 length equals 13 residues. Trimming took 5 bases from V and 5 from J; bases not matched to a gene: 2. CDR3 bases: TGTGCCAGCAGTGGGACAGGGGAGACTGAAGCTTTCTTT. Protein: CASSGTGETEAFF.

This clonotype was counted ten times or more. V and J are TRBV5-1 and TRBJ2-3; 8 nucleotides align to TRBD2. The CDR3 loop spans 17 amino acids. The germline V gene has CDR1 SGHRS and CDR2 YFSETQ. The ends lost 4 bases at V and 4 bases at J; junction bases unmatched: 14. This CDR3 reads CASSVGTSHFSADTQYF. CDR3 DNA sequence: TGCGCCAGCAGCGTCGGGACTAGTCATTTTTCGGCAGATACGCAGTATTTT. Filled out from reference TRBV5-1 and TRBJ2-3, the complete variable domain reads KAGVTQTPRYLIKTRGQQVTLSCSPISGHRSVSWYQQTPGQGLQFLFEYFSETQRNKGNFPGRFSGRQFSNSRSEMNVSTLELGDSALYLCASSVGTSHFSADTQYFGPGTRLTVL.

This clonotype has more than one count but fewer than ten. The V call is TRBV20-1, the J call TRBJ2-1; 11 bases agree with TRBD2. CDR3 length equals 16 residues. The germline CDR1 and CDR2 sequences are DFQATT and SNEGSKA (reference sequence). The ends lost 3 bases at V and 4 bases at J; junction bases unmatched: 8. CDR3 DNA: TGCAGTGCTAGGTCACTAGCGGGAGAGGTTTACAATGAGCAGTTCTTC. It is translated as CSARSLAGEVYNEQFF.

This clonotype was seen more than once but under ten times. The chain is built from TRBV21-1 and TRBJ1-1; whether TRBD1, the table's D call, matches the DNA was not checked. TRBV21-1 is given as a pseudogene. CDR3 length: 15 amino acids. DNA of the CDR3: TGTGCCAGCAGCTCAAGCAGGGGGCCAGGCACTGAAGCTTTCTTT. Amino acid sequence: CASSSSRGPGTEAFF.

This clonotype was seen repeatedly, ten times or more. The genes are TRBV7-8 and TRBJ2-7; no clear D gene. The germline V and J ends were trimmed by 4 bases and 6 bases, with 19 bases remaining between them. This CDR3 contains 15 residues. Looked up from germline, CDR1 is SGHVS and CDR2 is FQNEAQ. The CDR3 coding sequence is TGTGCCAGCAGCTCCCGTGAAGGGATAGTTGTCGAGCAGTACTTC. Translated, it gives CASSSREGIVVEQYF.

The count of this clonotype is one. The chain recombines TRBV7-2 with TRBJ1-6; D is unclear. The CDR3 is 14 amino acids. Trimming pared 3 bases from V and 10 bases from J, leaving 13 bases between. CDR1 and CDR2 (germline): SGHTA, FQGNSA. DNA for the CDR3: TGTGCCAGCAGCTTGGGATCGCCGGGGTCACCCCTCCACTTT. It codes for CASSLGSPGSPLHF.

In this sample, this clonotype turned up many times. The chain recombines TRBV20-1 with TRBJ1-3; 7 positions agree with TRBD1. Trimming cost V 2 bases and J 6 bases; bases outside gene matches: 10. The CDR3 covers 15 residues. Per the germline V gene, CDR1 is DFQATT and CDR2 is SNEGSKA (reference sequence). The CDR3 sequence: CSARSRTGSPNTIYF. CDR3 in DNA: TGCAGTGCTAGAAGCCGGACAGGCTCTCCAAACACCATATATTTT.

This clonotype has more than one count but fewer than ten. The chain recombines TRBV30 with TRBJ2-7; tentatively, D is TRBD1 or TRBD2 (6 bases each). Looked up from germline, CDR1 is GTSNPN and CDR2 is SVGIG (reference sequence). The length of the CDR3 is 16 residues. V shed 4 bases and J shed 3 bases, with 22 bases lying between them. CDR3 DNA: TGTGCCTGGAAATTCCGTCGTGGAGGGGGAAACTACGAGCAGTACTTC. This translates into CAWKFRRGGGNYEQYF.

This clonotype appeared a few times. The rearrangement links TRBV11-2 to TRBJ2-1, with 9 bases fitting TRBD2. Germline V gene lookup returns CDR1 SGHAT and CDR2 FQNNGV. With V trimmed by 5 bases and J by 7 bases, 9 bases remained unmatched. The CDR3 length is 15 residues. The CDR3 region is CASSPLAGSWNEQFF. The DNA of the CDR3 is TGTGCCAGCAGCCCTCTAGCGGGAAGCTGGAATGAGCAGTTCTTC.

V is TRBV7-2 and J is TRBJ2-1; TRBD1 matches at 12 bases. The CDR3 runs 19 residues. V was clipped by 1 base and J by 4 bases; unmatched bases: 11. Germline assignment: CDR1 SGHTA and CDR2 FQGNSA. The CDR3 loop reads CASSLGLIPGQGAYNEQFF. The CDR3 nucleotides are TGTGCCAGCAGCTTAGGTCTAATACCGGGACAGGGGGCATACAATGAGCAGTTCTTC. The whole variable domain, remainder taken from reference TRBV7-2 and TRBJ2-1, is GAGVSQSPSNKVTEKGKDVELRCDPISGHTALYWYRQSLGQGLEFLIYFQGNSAPDKSGLPSDRFSAERTGGSVSTLTIQRTQQEDSAVYLCASSLGLIPGQGAYNEQFFGPGTRLTVL.

This chain joins TRBV20-1 and TRBJ2-1; D is undetermined. Germline V gene sequence: CDR1 DFQATT, CDR2 SNEGSKA (reference sequence). The V gene lost 6 bases and the J gene lost 3 bases, with 12 bases spanning the gap. The CDR3 is 13 amino acids. The CDR3, as DNA: TGCAGTGCCGCGGCCACTAACTACAATGAGCAGTTCTTC. Translation gives CSAAATNYNEQFF.

There are a few counts of this clonotype. The gene calls are TRBV28 and TRBJ2-7; possible D gene TRBD2, 6 bases. The V gene lost 6 bases and the J gene lost 6 bases, with 12 bases spanning the gap. The CDR3 has 12 residues. Per germline, CDR1 MDHEN and CDR2 SYDVKM. The CDR3 DNA is TGTGCCAGCAGCGGCGGAGGGCGCGAGCAGTACTTC. This encodes CASSGGGREQYF. Full variable domain (missing parts from reference TRBV28 and TRBJ2-7): DVKVTQSSRYLVKRTGEKVFLECVQDMDHENMFWYRQDPGLGLRLIYFSYDVKMKEKGDIPEGYSVSREKKERFSLILESASTNQTSMYLCASSGGGREQYFGPGTRLTVT.

The chain is built from TRBV27 and TRBJ1-2; D possibly corresponds to TRBD1 (6 bases). This CDR3 spans 14 amino acids. V gave up 1 base and J gave up 8 bases, with 14 bases separating them. Germline CDR1 reads MNHEY; CDR2 reads SMNVEV (reference sequence). The DNA for the CDR3 is TGTGCCAGCAGTTTATTAGGGGGTACCGACGGCTACACCTTC. Its protein is CASSLLGGTDGYTF.

V usage is TRBV7-9 and J usage is TRBJ1-1; D remains ambiguous. From germline, CDR1 is SEHNR and CDR2 FQNEAQ (reference sequence). Deletions cut 3 bases from V and 7 bases from J, with 15 bases between. CDR3 length: 14 amino acids. The CDR3 DNA is TGTGCCAGCAGCTTCAGGATGTCTAGCGATGAAGCTTTCTTT. Translation: CASSFRMSSDEAFF.

By its share, this clonotype is medium-sized. The chain uses TRBV28 and TRBJ1-5; D not resolved. Germline CDR1 reads MDHEN; CDR2 reads SYDVKM. Trimming stripped 3 bases from V and 1 base from J, with 4 bases between. The CDR3 runs to 13 residues. This CDR3 is CASSLVSNQPQHF. CDR3 nucleotide sequence: TGTGCCAGCAGTTTGGTAAGCAATCAGCCCCAGCATTTT.

This clonotype was seen more than once but under ten times. V is TRBV28 and J is TRBJ1-2; D unclear. V lost 7 bases, J lost 5 bases, and 14 bases lay in between. CDR3 size: 13 residues. Per the germline V gene, CDR1 is MDHEN and CDR2 is SYDVKM. The CDR3 DNA sequence: TGTGCCAGCACCTTCGCCGGAGGATATGGCTACACCTTC. It codes for CASTFAGGYGYTF.

This clonotype was seen many times. This chain links TRBV20-1 with TRBJ2-1; 7 nucleotides match TRBD2. The J segment lost 3 bases and the V segment lost 6 bases, leaving 11 bases of the junction unmatched. Germline V CDR1 and CDR2: DFQATT, SNEGSKA (reference sequence). This CDR3 contains 15 residues. Written as DNA, the CDR3 is TGCAGTGCGCCGCCTGGCGGGAGTCGCTACAATGAGCAGTTCTTC. Translation gives CSAPPGGSRYNEQFF.

This clonotype was seen a few times. The chain combines TRBV3-1 with TRBJ2-1, with TRBD2 as a possible D gene (6 bases). V lost 6 bases and J lost 10, with 13 bases in between. Germline CDR1 and CDR2: LGHDT and YNNKEL (reference sequence). The CDR3 spans 12 residues. The CDR3 sequence: CASRTPRGEQFF. The CDR3 DNA reads TGTGCCAGCAGAACACCCCGGGGGGAGCAGTTCTTC.

This clonotype has ten or more counts. The V gene is TRBV6-1, the J gene TRBJ2-7; no clear D gene. The CDR3 sequence is 14 residues long. Looked up from germline, CDR1 is MNHNS and CDR2 is SASEGT. V was clipped by 5 bases and J by 1 base, with 12 bases between them. CDR3 sequence reads: CASSTSGSSYEQYF. CDR3 coding DNA: TGTGCCAGCAGTACCTCAGGTTCTTCCTACGAGCAGTACTTC.

Within the sample, this clonotype is medium-sized. The chain uses TRBV29-1 and TRBJ1-1, with 9 bases matching TRBD1. V gave up 1 base and J gave up 11 bases; unmatched junction bases: 5. The CDR3 runs 12 residues. In germline, CDR1 is SQVTM, CDR2 ANQGSEA. The CDR3 DNA reads TGCAGCGTTGAAGTGGGACAGGGAAGGGCTTTCTTT. It codes for CSVEVGQGRAFF.